This TCR beta chain was sequenced during a study of OX40 agonist ivuxolimab in advanced cancers. Overall study: Participants could have had prior anti-PD-1, anti-PD-L1 or anti-CTLA-4 therapy, and around 40% had some. Partial responses were seen in three patients, one with hepatocellular carcinoma and two with cutaneous melanoma.

TCRdb's copy holds only in-frame clones and misses some; the assay was immunoSEQ multiplex PCR. The table shows tens of thousands of clones, with roughly 84% occurring only once. A remark on this clone: Its cognate antigen is unknown.

This CDR3 has 16 amino acids. V shed 0 bases and J shed 5 bases, with 16 bases lying between them. Germline V gene lookup returns CDR1 MNHEY and CDR2 SVGAGI. Findings and caveats of the study: Certain nonresponders additionally had low normalized T-cell clonal expansion. Relative to CD4+ cells, CD8+ T cells on average had more expanded clones.

This sample comprised CD4+ or CD8+ T cells sorted from blood, obtained in a trial of the OX40 agonist ivuxolimab. The chain recombines TRBV6-5 with TRBJ1-1; D remains ambiguous. The origin of this receptor is an adult with an advanced solid tumor such as melanoma, head and neck, liver or kidney cancer. The CDR3 coding sequence is TGTGCCAGCAGTTACTCAGGGCTGGGAGTCAAGACTGAAGCTTTCTTT. The encoded protein is CASSYSGLGVKTEAFF.